The T cell receptor beta chain under discussion was sequenced for a study of OX40 agonist ivuxolimab in advanced cancers. Study in general: Enrollees could have had prior anti-PD-1, anti-PD-L1 or anti-CTLA-4 therapy, which approximately 38% had received.

CDR1 is LGHNA and CDR2 is YNFKEQ in the germline V gene. The V segment lost 1 base and the J segment 7 bases; nucleotides outside the gene matches: 5. This CDR3 is built from 15 residues. Points from the study as a whole: The mean number of expanded clones was higher in CD8+ T cells than in CD4+.

Blood was sampled at baseline, cycle 4 day 1, and cycle 7 day 1. Concerning this clone: Its antigen is unidentified.

The protocol was immunoSEQ multiplex PCR, while the TCRdb copy is restricted to in-frame clones and leaves out a portion. This sample has some 60,000 clones, with roughly nine tenths found just once. This clonotype originated in an adult with an advanced solid tumor such as melanoma, head and neck, liver or kidney cancer. This sequence joins TRBV4-2 and TRBJ1-5; 9 nucleotides line up with TRBD1. The sequences come from CD4+ or CD8+ T cells sorted from blood, collected in a trial of the OX40 agonist ivuxolimab. DNA of the CDR3: TGTGCCAGCAGCCAAGGTGGGACAGGGACACAGCCCCAGCATTTT. Protein: CASSQGGTGTQPQHF.